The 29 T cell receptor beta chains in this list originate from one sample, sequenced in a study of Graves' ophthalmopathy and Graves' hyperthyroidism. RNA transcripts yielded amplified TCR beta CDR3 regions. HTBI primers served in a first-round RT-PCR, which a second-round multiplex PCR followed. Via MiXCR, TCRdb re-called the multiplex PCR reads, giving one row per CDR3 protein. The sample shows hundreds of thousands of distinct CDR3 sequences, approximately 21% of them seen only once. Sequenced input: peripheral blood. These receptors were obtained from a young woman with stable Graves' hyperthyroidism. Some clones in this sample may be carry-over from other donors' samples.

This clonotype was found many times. The CDR3 sequence: CSAHPTGTGNTEAFF. CDR3 nucleotides: TGCAGCGCACATCCTACCGGGACAGGGAACACTGAAGCTTTCTTT. The gene calls are TRBV29-1 and TRBJ1-1; 8 nucleotides line up with TRBD1. CDR1 is SQVTM, CDR2 ANQGSEA, per germline. V trimming: 7 bases; J trimming: 1 base; junction bases outside the gene matches: 11. This CDR3 comprises 15 residues.

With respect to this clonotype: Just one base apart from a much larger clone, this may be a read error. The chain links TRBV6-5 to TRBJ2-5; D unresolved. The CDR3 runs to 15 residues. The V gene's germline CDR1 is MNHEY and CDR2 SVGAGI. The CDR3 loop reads CASSWLGSVQETKYF. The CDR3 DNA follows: TGTGCCAGCAGTTGGTTGGGGTCGGTCCAAGAGACCAAGTACTTC.

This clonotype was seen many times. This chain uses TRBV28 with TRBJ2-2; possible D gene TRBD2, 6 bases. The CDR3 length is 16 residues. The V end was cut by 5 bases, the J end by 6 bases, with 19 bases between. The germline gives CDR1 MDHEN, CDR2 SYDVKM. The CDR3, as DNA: TGTGCCAGCAGTCCCGGTCCTTCGTGGGGGGCCGGGGAGCTGTTTTTT. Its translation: CASSPGPSWGAGELFF.

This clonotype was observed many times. In DNA form, the CDR3 reads TGTGCCGCAACACAGGGGGCGCGGACTGAAGCTTTCTTT. Its translation: CAATQGARTEAFF. The V gene is TRBV15, the J gene TRBJ1-1; the match to TRBD1 covers 9 bases. This CDR3 contains 13 residues. Trimming cost V 11 bases and J 5 bases; bases outside gene matches: 9. CDR1 is LNHNV, CDR2 YYDKDF, per germline (reference sequence).

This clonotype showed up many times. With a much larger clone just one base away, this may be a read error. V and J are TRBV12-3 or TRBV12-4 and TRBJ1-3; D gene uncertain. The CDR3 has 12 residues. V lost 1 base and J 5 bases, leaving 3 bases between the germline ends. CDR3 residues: CASSLGRNTIYF. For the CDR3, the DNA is TGTGCCAGCAGTTTAGGGCGAAACACCATATATTTT.

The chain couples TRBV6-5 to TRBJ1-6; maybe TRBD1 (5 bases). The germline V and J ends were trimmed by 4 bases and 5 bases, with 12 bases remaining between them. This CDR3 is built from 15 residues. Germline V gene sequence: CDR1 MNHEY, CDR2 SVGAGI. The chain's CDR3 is CASSFGQGNNSPLHF. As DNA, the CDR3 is TGTGCCAGCAGTTTTGGCCAGGGAAATAATTCACCCCTCCACTTT.

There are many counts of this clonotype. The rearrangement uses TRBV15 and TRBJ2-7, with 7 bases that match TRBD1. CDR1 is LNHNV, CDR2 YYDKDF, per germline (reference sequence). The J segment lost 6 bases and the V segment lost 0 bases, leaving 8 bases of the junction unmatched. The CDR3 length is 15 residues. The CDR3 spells CATSRDLTGSSEQYF. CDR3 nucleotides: TGTGCCACCAGCAGAGACCTGACAGGGTCCAGCGAGCAGTACTTC. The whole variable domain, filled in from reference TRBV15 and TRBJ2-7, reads DAMVIQNPRYQVTQFGKPVTLSCSQTLNHNVMYWYQQKSSQAPKLLFHYYDKDFNNEADTPDNFQSRRPNTSFCFLDIRSPGLGDTAMYLCATSRDLTGSSEQYFGPGTRLTVT.

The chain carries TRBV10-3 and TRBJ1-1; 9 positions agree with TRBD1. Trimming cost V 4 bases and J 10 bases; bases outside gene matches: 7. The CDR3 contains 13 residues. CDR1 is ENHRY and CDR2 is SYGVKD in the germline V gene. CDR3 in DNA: TGTGCCATCAGTGTTACGCCGGGACAGGGAGCTTTCTTT. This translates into CAISVTPGQGAFF.

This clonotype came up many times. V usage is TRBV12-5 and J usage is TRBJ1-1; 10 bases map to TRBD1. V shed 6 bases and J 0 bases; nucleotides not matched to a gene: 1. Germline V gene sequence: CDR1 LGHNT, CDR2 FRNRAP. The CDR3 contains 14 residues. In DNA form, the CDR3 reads TGTGCTAGTGGGGGACAGGGGATGAACACTGAAGCTTTCTTT. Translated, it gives CASGGQGMNTEAFF.

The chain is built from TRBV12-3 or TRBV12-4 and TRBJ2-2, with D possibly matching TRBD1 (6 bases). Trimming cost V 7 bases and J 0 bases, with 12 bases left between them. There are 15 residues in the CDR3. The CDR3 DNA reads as TGTGCCAGCACCCCGGACAGACCGAACACCGGGGAGCTGTTTTTT. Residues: CASTPDRPNTGELFF.

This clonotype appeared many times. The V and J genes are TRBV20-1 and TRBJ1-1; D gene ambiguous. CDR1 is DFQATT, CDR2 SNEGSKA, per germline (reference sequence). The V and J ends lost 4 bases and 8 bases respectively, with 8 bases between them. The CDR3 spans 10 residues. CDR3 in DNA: TGCAGTGCTATCTTGGTAGAAGCTTTCTTT. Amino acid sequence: CSAILVEAFF.

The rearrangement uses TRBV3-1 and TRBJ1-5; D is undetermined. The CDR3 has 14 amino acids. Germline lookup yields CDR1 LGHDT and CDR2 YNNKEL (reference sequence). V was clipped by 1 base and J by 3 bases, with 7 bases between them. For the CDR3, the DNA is TGTGCCAGCAGCCAAGGGGGTAACAATCAGCCCCAGCATTTT. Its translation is CASSQGGNNQPQHF.

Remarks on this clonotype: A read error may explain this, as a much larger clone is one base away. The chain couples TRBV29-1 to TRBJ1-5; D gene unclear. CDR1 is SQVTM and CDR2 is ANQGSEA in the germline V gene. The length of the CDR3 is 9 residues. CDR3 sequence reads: CIVGQPQHF. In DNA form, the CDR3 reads TGCATCGTTGGACAGCCCCAGCATTTT.

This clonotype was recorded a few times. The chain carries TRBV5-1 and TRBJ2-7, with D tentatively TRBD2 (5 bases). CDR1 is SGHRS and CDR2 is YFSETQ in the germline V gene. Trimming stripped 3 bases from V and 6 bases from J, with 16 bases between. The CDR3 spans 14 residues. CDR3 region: CASSSLESAGEQYF. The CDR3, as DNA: TGCGCCAGCAGCTCACTAGAATCGGCCGGCGAGCAGTACTTC. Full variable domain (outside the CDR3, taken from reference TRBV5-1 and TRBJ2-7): KAGVTQTPRYLIKTRGQQVTLSCSPISGHRSVSWYQQTPGQGLQFLFEYFSETQRNKGNFPGRFSGRQFSNSRSEMNVSTLELGDSALYLCASSSLESAGEQYFGPGTRLTVT.

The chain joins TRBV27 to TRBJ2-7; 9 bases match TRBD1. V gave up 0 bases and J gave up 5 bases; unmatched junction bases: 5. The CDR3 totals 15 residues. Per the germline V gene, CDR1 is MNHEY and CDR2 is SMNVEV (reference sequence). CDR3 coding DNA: TGTGCCAGCAGTTTATCCGGGACAGGGTTGAACGAGCAGTACTTC. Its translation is CASSLSGTGLNEQYF.

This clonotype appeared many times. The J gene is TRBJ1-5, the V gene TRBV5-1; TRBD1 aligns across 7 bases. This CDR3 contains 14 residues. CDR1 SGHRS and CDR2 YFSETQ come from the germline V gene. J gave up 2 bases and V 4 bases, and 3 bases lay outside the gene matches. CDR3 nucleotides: TGCGCCAGCAGCGCCGACAGGGGCAATCAGCCCCAGCATTTT. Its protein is CASSADRGNQPQHF. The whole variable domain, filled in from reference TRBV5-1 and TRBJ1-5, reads KAGVTQTPRYLIKTRGQQVTLSCSPISGHRSVSWYQQTPGQGLQFLFEYFSETQRNKGNFPGRFSGRQFSNSRSEMNVSTLELGDSALYLCASSADRGNQPQHFGDGTRLSIL.

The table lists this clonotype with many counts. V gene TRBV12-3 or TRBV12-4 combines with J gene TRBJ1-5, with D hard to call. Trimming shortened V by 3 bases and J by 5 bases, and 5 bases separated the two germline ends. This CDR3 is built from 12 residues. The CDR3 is CASSLRDQPQHF. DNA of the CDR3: TGTGCCAGCAGTTTGAGGGATCAGCCCCAGCATTTT.

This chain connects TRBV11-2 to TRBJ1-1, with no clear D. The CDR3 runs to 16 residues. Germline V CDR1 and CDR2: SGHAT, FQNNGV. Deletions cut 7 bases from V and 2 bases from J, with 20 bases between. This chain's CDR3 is CASTRVWAVRNTEAFF. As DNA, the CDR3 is TGTGCCAGCACCCGTGTATGGGCAGTTAGAAACACTGAAGCTTTCTTT.

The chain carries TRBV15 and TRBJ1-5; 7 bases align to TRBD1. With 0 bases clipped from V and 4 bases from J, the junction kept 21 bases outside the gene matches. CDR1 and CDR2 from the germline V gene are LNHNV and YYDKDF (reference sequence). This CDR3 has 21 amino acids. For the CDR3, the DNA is TGTGCCACCAGCAGAGATGTAGGCCCCCCCTGGACGACAGGGTATAATCAGCCCCAGCATTTT. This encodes CATSRDVGPPWTTGYNQPQHF.

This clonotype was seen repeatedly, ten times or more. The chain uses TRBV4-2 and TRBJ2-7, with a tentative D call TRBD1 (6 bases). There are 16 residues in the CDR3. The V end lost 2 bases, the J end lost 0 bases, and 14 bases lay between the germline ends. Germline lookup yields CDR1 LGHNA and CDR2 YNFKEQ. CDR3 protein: CASSQKDSAYSYEQYF. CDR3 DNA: TGTGCCAGCAGCCAAAAGGACAGTGCCTACTCCTACGAGCAGTACTTC.

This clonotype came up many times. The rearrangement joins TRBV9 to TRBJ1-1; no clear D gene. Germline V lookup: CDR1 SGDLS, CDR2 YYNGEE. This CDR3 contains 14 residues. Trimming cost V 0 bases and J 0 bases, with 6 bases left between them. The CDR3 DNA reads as TGTGCCAGCAGCGTAGGACCGTTGAACACTGAAGCTTTCTTT. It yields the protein CASSVGPLNTEAFF.

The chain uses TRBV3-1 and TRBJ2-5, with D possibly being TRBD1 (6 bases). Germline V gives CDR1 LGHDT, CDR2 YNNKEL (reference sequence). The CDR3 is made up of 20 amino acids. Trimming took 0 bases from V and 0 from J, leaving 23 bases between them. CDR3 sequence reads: CASSQDHRERYSTDQETQYF. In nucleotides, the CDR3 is TGTGCCAGCAGCCAAGATCACAGGGAACGATATTCTACTGACCAAGAGACCCAGTACTTC.

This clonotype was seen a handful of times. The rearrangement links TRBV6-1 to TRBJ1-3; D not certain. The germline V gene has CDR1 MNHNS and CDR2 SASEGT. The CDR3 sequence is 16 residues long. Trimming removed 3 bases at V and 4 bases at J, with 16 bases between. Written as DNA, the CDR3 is TGTGCCAGCAGTGACGGTCGGGGTGATAGAGGAAACACCATATATTTT. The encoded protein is CASSDGRGDRGNTIYF.

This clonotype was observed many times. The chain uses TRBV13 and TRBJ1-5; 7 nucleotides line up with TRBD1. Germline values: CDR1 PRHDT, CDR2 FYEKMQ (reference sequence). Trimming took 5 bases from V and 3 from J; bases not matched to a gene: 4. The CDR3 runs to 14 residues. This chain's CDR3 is CASSLQGHNQPQHF. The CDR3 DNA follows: TGTGCCAGCAGCCTACAGGGGCACAATCAGCCCCAGCATTTT.

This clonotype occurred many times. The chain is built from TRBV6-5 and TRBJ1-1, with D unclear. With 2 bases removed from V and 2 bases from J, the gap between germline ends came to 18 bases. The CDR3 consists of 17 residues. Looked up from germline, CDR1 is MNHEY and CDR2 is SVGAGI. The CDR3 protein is CASSYLRLFSTNTEAFF. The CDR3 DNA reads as TGTGCCAGCAGTTACCTCCGACTGTTTAGTACCAACACTGAAGCTTTCTTT.

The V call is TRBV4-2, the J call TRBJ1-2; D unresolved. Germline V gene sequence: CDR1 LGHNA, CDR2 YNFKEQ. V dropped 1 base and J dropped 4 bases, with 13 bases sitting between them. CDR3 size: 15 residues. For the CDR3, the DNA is TGTGCCAGCAGCCAAGCAACAACAGACCTCTATGGCTACACCTTC. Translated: CASSQATTDLYGYTF.

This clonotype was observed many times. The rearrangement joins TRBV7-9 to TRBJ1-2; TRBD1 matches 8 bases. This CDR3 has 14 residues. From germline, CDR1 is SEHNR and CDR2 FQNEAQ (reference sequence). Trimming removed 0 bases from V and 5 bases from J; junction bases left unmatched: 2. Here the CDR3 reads CASSLAQGAYGYTF. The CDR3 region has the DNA TGTGCCAGCAGCTTAGCTCAGGGGGCGTATGGCTACACCTTC.

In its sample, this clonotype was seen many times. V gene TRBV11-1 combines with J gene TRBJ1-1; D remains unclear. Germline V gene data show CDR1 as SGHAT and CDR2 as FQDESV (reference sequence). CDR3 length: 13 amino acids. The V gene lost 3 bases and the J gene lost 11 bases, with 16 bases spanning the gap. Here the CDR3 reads CASSFKDAGIAFF. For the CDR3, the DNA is TGTGCCAGCAGCTTTAAGGACGCCGGCATCGCTTTCTTT. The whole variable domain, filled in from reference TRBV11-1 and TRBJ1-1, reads EAEVAQSPRYKITEKSQAVAFWCDPISGHATLYWYRQILGQGPELLVQFQDESVVDDSQLPKDRFSAERLKGVDSTLKIQPAELGDSAMYLCASSFKDAGIAFFGQGTRLTVV.

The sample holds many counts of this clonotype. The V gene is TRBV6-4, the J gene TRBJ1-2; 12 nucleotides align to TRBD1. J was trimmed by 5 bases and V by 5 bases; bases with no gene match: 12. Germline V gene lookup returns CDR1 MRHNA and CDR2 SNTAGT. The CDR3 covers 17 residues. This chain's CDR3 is CASSIGTGGRVFYGYTF. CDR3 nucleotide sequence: TGTGCCAGCAGTATTGGGACAGGGGGCAGGGTTTTTTATGGCTACACCTTC.